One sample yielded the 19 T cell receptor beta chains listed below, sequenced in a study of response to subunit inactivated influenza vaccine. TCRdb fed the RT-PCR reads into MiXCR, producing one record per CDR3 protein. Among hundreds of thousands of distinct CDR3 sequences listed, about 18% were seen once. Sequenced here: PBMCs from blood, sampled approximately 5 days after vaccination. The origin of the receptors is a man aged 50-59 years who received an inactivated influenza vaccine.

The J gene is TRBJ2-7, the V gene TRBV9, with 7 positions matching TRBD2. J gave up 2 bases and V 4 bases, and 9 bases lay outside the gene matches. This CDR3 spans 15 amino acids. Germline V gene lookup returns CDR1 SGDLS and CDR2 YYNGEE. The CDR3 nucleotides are TGTGCCAGCAGCCTGGACCCTGGACTAGCCTACGAGCAGTACTTC. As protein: CASSLDPGLAYEQYF.

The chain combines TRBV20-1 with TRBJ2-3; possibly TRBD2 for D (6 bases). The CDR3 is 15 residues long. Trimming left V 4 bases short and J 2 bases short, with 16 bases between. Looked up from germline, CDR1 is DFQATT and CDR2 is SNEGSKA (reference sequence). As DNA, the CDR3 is TGCAGTGCTATACCGGGACTGGAAAACACAGATACGCAGTATTTT. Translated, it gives CSAIPGLENTDTQYF.

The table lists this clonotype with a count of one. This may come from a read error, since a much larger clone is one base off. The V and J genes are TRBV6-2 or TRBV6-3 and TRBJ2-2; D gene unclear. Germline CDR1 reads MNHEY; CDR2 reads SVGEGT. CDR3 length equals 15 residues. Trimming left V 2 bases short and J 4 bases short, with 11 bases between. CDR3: CASSYEVMGTGELFF. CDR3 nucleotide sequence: TGTGCCAGCAGTTACGAGGTTATGGGCACCGGGGAGCTGTTTTTT.

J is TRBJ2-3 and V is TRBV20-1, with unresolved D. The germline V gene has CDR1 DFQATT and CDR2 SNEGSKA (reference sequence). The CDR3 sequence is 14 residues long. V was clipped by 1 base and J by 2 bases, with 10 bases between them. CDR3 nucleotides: TGCAGTGCTAGAGCCGGCTCGAACACAGATACGCAGTATTTT. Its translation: CSARAGSNTDTQYF.

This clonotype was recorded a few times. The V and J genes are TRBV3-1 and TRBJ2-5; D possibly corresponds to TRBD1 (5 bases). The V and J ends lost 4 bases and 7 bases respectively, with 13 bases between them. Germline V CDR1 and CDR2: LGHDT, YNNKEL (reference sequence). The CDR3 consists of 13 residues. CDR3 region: CASSPQGPGTQYF. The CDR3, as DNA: TGTGCCAGCAGCCCCCAGGGTCCGGGGACCCAGTACTTC.

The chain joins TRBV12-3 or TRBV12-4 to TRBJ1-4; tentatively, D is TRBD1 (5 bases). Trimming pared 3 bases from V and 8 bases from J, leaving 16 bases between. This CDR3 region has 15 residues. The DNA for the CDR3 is TGTGCCAGCAGTTTGAGGTCAGGGCGGAAGGAAAAACTGTTTTTT. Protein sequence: CASSLRSGRKEKLFF.

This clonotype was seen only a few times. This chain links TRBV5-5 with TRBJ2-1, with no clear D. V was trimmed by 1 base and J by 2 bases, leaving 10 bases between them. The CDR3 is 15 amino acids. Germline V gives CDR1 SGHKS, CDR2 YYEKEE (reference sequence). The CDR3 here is CASSLRSEPYNEQFF. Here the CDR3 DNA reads TGTGCCAGCAGCTTGAGGAGCGAGCCCTACAATGAGCAGTTCTTC.

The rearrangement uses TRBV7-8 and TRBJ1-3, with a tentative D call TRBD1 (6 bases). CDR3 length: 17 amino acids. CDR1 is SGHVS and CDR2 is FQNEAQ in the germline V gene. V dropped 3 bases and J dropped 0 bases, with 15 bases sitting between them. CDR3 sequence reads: CASSFPPRGNSGNTIYF. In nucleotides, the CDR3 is TGTGCCAGCAGCTTCCCCCCCAGGGGTAACTCTGGAAACACCATATATTTT.

The CDR3 coding sequence is TGTGCCAGCAGTCAATCTAGCGGACCCTACGAGCAGTACTTC. Protein sequence: CASSQSSGPYEQYF. This chain links TRBV9 with TRBJ2-7; 7 nucleotides match TRBD2. The germline gives CDR1 SGDLS, CDR2 YYNGEE. J gave up 2 bases and V 5 bases, and 7 bases lay outside the gene matches. There are 14 residues in the CDR3.

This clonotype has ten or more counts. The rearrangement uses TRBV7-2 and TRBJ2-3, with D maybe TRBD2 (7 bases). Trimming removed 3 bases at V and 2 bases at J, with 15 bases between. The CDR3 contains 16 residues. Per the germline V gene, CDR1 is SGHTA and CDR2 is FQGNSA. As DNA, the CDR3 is TGTGCCAGCAGCTTTTCGGGGGGCCTAACCACAGATACGCAGTATTTT. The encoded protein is CASSFSGGLTTDTQYF.

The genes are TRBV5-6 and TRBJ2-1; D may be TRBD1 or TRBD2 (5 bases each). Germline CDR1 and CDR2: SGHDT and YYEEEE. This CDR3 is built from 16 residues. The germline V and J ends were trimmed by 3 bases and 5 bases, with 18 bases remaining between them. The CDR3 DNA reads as TGTGCCAGCAGCTGGGGACCCGTCATCACAAACAATGAGCAGTTCTTC. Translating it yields CASSWGPVITNNEQFF.

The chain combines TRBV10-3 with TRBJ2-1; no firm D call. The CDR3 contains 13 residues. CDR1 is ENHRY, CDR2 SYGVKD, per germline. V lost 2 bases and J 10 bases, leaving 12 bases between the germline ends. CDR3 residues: CAISEAGLGEQFF. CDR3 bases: TGTGCCATCAGTGAGGCAGGCCTCGGGGAGCAGTTCTTC.

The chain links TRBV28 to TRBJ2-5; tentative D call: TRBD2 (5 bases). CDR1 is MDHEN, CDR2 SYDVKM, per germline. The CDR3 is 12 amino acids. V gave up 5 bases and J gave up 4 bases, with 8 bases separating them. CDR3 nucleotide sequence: TGTGCCAGCAGTGAGGGTATAGAGACCCAGTACTTC. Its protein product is CASSEGIETQYF.

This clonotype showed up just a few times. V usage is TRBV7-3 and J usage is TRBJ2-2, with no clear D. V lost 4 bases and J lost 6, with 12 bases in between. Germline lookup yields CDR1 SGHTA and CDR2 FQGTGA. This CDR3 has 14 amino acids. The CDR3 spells CASSSTNSPGELFF. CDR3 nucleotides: TGTGCCAGCAGCTCGACCAACAGCCCCGGGGAGCTGTTTTTT.

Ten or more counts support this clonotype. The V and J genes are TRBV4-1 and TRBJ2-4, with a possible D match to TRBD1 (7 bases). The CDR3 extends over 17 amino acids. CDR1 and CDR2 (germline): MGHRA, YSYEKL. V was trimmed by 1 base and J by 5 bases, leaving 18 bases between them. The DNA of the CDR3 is TGCGCCAGCAGCCAAGTTATTTCCCGGAGGGGGCAAAACATTCAGTACTTC. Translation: CASSQVISRRGQNIQYF.

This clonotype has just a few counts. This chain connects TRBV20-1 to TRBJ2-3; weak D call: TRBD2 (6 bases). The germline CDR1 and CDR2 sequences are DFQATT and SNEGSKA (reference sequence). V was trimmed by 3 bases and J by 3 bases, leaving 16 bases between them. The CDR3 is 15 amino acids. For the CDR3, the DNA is TGCAGTGCTAGCGATGGCAGGGCGGGGACAGATACGCAGTATTTT. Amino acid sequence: CSASDGRAGTDTQYF.

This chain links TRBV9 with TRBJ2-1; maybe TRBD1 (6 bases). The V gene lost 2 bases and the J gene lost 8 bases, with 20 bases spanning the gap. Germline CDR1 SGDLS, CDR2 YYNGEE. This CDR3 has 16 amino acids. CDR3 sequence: CASSVTYTGPVDEQFF. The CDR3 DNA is TGTGCCAGCAGCGTTACTTACACAGGGCCGGTCGATGAGCAGTTCTTC.

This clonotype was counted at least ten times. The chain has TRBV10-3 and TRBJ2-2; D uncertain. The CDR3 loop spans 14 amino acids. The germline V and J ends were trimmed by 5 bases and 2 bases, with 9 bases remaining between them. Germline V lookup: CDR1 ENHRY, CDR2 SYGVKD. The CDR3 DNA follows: TGTGCCATCAGTAAGACTCCAAACACCGGGGAGCTGTTTTTT. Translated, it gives CAISKTPNTGELFF.

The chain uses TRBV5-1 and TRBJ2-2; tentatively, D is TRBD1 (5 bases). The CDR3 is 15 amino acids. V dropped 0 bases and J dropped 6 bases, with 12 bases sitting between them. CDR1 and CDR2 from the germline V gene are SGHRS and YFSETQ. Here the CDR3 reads CASSLAAGQSGELFF. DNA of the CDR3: TGCGCCAGCAGCTTGGCCGCAGGACAATCCGGGGAGCTGTTTTTT.